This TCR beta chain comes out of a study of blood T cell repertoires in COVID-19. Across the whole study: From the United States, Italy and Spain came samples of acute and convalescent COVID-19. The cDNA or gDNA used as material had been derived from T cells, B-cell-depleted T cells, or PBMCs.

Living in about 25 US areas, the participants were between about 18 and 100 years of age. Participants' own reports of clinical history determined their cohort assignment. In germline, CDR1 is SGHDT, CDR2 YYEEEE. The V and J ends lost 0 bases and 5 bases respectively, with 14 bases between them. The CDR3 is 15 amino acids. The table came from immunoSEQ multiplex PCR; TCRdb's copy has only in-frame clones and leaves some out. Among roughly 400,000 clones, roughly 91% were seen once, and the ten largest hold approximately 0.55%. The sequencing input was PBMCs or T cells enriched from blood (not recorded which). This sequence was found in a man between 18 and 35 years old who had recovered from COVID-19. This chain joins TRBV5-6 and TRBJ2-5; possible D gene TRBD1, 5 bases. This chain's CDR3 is CASSLGGSTRETQYF. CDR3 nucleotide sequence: TGTGCCAGCAGCTTGGGGGGCTCGACCAGGGAGACCCAGTACTTC. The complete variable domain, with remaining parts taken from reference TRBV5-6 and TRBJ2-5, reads DAGVTQSPTHLIKTRGQQVTLRCSPKSGHDTVSWYQQALGQGPQFIFQYYEEEERQRGNFPDRFSGHQFPNYSSELNVNALLLGDSALYLCASSLGGSTRETQYFGPGTRLLVL.